The subject of this entry is one T cell receptor (beta chain). There are 14 residues in the CDR3. Germline-derived CDR1 and CDR2 are ENHRY and SYGVKD. The ends lost 7 bases at V and 4 bases at J; junction bases unmatched: 7. Methods used by the authors: Amplified reference gene primers provided the basis for estimating nucleated cell counts. Clones were sequenced by immunoSEQ multiplex PCR, and TCRdb holds only the in-frame ones, with some missing. D and trimming come from the DNA, and the V and J calls and clone size come from that table. This table has approximately 160,000 clones, 85% to 95% appearing once. These data are taken from a study of blood T cell repertoires in COVID-19. Across the study: Researchers got acute and convalescent COVID-19 samples from the United States, Italy and Spain. In each case, the material was cDNA or gDNA derived from T cells, B-cell-depleted T cells, or PBMCs.

V and J are TRBV10-3 and TRBJ2-1; 7 nucleotides match TRBD2. This sequence originates from a man in his fifties or sixties with acute or convalescent COVID-19. The sequencing input was peripheral blood. The CDR3 bases are TGTGCCATCAATCCCGGGACTACGTACAATGAGCAGTTCTTC. It translates to CAINPGTTYNEQFF.